This TCR beta chain was retrieved from a study of CD8 T cells in Susac syndrome. Germline values: CDR1 MNHEY, CDR2 SMNVEV (reference sequence). The CDR3 consists of 14 residues. V was pared by 5 bases and J by 6 bases, with 16 bases between. Reverse transcription of roughly 0.45 to 1 ug RNA used random hexamers. TCRdb fed the immunoSEQ multiplex PCR reads into MiXCR, producing one record per CDR3 protein. The data contain under 80,000 distinct CDR3 sequences, around 96% of them singletons. The sample taken for sequencing was CD8+ T cells from PBMCs. This sequence was found in a human donor with multiple sclerosis. V is TRBV27 and J is TRBJ1-2; D gene ambiguous. Here the CDR3 DNA reads TGTGCCAGCAGTACACTACTGGGGATGAATGGCTACACCTTC. This encodes CASSTLLGMNGYTF.